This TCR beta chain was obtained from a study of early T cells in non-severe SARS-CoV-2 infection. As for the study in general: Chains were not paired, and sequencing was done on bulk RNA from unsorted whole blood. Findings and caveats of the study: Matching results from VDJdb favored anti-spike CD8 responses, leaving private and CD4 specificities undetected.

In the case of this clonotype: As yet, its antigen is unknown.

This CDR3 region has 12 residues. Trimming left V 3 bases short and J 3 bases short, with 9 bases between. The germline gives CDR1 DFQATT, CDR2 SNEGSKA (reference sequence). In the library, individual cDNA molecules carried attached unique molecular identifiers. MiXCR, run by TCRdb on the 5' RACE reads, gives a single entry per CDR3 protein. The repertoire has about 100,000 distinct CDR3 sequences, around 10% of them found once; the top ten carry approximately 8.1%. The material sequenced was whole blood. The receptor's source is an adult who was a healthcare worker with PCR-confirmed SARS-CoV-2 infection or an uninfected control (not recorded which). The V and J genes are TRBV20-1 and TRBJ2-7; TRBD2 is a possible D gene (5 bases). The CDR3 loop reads CSARDFFYEQYF. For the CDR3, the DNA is TGCAGTGCTAGGGACTTCTTCTACGAGCAGTACTTC.